The 30 T cell receptor beta chains listed next were all sequenced from one sample in a study of graft-versus-host responses after intestinal transplantation. Processing was applied to graft tissue in order to liberate intraepithelial and lamina propria lymphocytes. Libraries were prepared by immunoSEQ multiplex PCR; TCRdb keeps only in-frame clonotypes and omits some of them. The table has 20,000 to 25,000 clones, roughly four fifths seen once. This specimen was ileum tissue, taken 12 days after intestinal transplant. Receptors originate from a human patient who received an intestinal transplant, so some T cells may come from the graft donor.

This clone was picked up a small number of times. This chain joins TRBV11-1 and TRBJ2-7; 14 positions match TRBD2. The germline gives CDR1 SGHAT, CDR2 FQDESV (reference sequence). J was trimmed by 6 bases and V by 5 bases; bases with no gene match: 6. This CDR3 spans 15 amino acids. In DNA form, the CDR3 reads TGTGCCAGCAGCGCCCCGACTAGCGGGAGGGGCGAGCAGTACTTC. Residues: CASSAPTSGRGEQYF.

The chain joins TRBV27 to TRBJ1-3, with 8 bases lining up with TRBD1. The J segment lost 0 bases and the V segment lost 7 bases, leaving 5 bases of the junction unmatched. The CDR3 length is 15 residues. Germline lookup yields CDR1 MNHEY and CDR2 SMNVEV (reference sequence). The CDR3 region is CASMPQGGSGNTIYF. CDR3 sequence (DNA): TGTGCCAGCATGCCACAGGGGGGCTCTGGAAACACCATATATTTT.

J is TRBJ1-4 and V is TRBV9; 11 positions agree with TRBD1. Germline CDR1 reads SGDLS; CDR2 reads YYNGEE. The V segment lost 2 bases and the J segment 4 bases; nucleotides outside the gene matches: 4. This CDR3 is built from 16 residues. This chain's CDR3 is CASSVGTGGFNEKLFF. The CDR3 DNA reads as TGTGCCAGCAGCGTCGGGACAGGGGGTTTTAATGAAAAACTGTTTTTT.

The J gene is TRBJ1-2, the V gene TRBV21-1; the table's TRBD1 call for D was not verified on the DNA. TRBV21-1 is listed as a pseudogene. This CDR3 has 17 residues. The CDR3 nucleotides read TGTGCCAGCAGCGAGGGACAGGGCCTCCTCGGTAACTATGGCTACACCTTC. Translated, it gives CASSEGQGLLGNYGYTF.

This clone was counted a few times. The chain carries TRBV19 and TRBJ2-7; 11 bases are a match to TRBD1. Germline assignment: CDR1 LNHDA and CDR2 SQIVND (reference sequence). Unmatched junction bases numbered 4, after V lost 5 bases and J lost 1 base. The CDR3 runs to 15 residues. CDR3 nucleotide sequence: TGTGCCAGTAGTTGGGGGACAGGGGGATCCTACGAGCAGTACTTC. This gives the protein CASSWGTGGSYEQYF.

The chain links TRBV5-1 to TRBJ2-1; 8 bases agree with TRBD1. The V gene end was trimmed by 4 bases and the J gene end by 2 bases; junction bases not matched to a gene: 2. The germline CDR1 and CDR2 sequences are SGHRS and YFSETQ. The CDR3 contains 14 residues. The CDR3 protein is CASSRGQAYNEQFF. In DNA form, the CDR3 reads TGCGCCAGCAGCAGGGGACAGGCCTACAATGAGCAGTTCTTC.

This sequence joins TRBV7-4 and TRBJ1-5, with D hard to call. The CDR3 loop spans 13 amino acids. V gave up 5 bases and J gave up 5 bases, with 10 bases separating them. From germline, CDR1 is SGHVT and CDR2 SQSDAQ. In nucleotides, the CDR3 is TGTGCCAGCAGCCGTCATGGAGATCAGCCCCAGCATTTT. Translated, it gives CASSRHGDQPQHF.

The chain links TRBV4-1 to TRBJ2-2; D ambiguous. V shed 5 bases and J shed 4 bases, with 5 bases lying between them. This CDR3 region has 12 residues. CDR1 and CDR2 from the germline V gene are MGHRA and YSYEKL. Here the CDR3 reads CASSSGTGELFF. CDR3 bases: TGCGCCAGCAGCTCGGGCACCGGGGAGCTGTTTTTT.

V usage is TRBV6-1 and J usage is TRBJ1-4; TRBD1 aligns across 9 bases. Per the germline V gene, CDR1 is MNHNS and CDR2 is SASEGT. This CDR3 comprises 14 residues. Trimming at V came to 3 bases and at J to 6 bases, leaving 2 bases not matched to a gene. CDR3 DNA: TGTGCCAGCAGTGACGGACAGGGGCATGAAAAACTGTTTTTT. Protein sequence: CASSDGQGHEKLFF.

The chain recombines TRBV29-1 with TRBJ2-5, with 9 bases lining up with TRBD2. Trimming removed 2 bases from V and 2 bases from J; junction bases left unmatched: 9. Per germline, CDR1 SQVTM and CDR2 ANQGSEA. The CDR3 covers 16 residues. CDR3 DNA: TGCAGCGTTGAAAAGACTAGCGGTAATTCACAAGAGACCCAGTACTTC. This translates into CSVEKTSGNSQETQYF.

This clone was seen just once. The chain employs TRBV9 and TRBJ2-3, with 7 bases aligning to TRBD1. CDR3 length equals 15 residues. Germline V gene data show CDR1 as SGDLS and CDR2 as YYNGEE. The ends lost 4 bases at V and 0 bases at J; junction bases unmatched: 5. CDR3 in amino acids: CASSIGTVSTDTQYF. The CDR3 DNA is TGTGCCAGCAGCATCGGGACAGTTAGCACAGATACGCAGTATTTT. The variable domain in full, completed from reference TRBV9 and TRBJ2-3, reads DSGVTQTPKHLITATGQRVTLRCSPRSGDLSVYWYQQSLDQGLQFLIQYYNGEERAKGNILERFSAQQFPDLHSELNLSSLELGDSALYFCASSIGTVSTDTQYFGPGTRLTVL.

The chain carries TRBV7-3 and TRBJ2-7; TRBD1 aligns across 8 bases. This CDR3 has 14 residues. Trimming took 5 bases from V and 6 from J; bases not matched to a gene: 9. Germline-derived CDR1 and CDR2 are SGHTA and FQGTGA. The CDR3 nucleotides read TGTGCCAGCAGCCCGGGGACAGGAGGTCGCGAGCAGTACTTC. Translated: CASSPGTGGREQYF.

V usage is TRBV7-9 and J usage is TRBJ1-2; tentatively, D is TRBD1 (6 bases). V gave up 1 base and J gave up 8 bases, with 14 bases separating them. There are 14 residues in the CDR3. Germline CDR1 is SEHNR and CDR2 is FQNEAQ (reference sequence). As DNA, the CDR3 is TGTGCCAGCAGCTTAGGTGTCTGGGGGCAAGGCTACACCTTC. It is translated as CASSLGVWGQGYTF.

V gene TRBV27 combines with J gene TRBJ2-1, with D tentatively TRBD2 (6 bases). Trimming cost V 6 bases and J 10 bases, with 10 bases left between them. The CDR3 covers 11 residues. Per germline, CDR1 MNHEY and CDR2 SMNVEV (reference sequence). CDR3 bases: TGTGCCAGCAGCCCAGGGAGGGAGCAGTTCTTC. Its protein is CASSPGREQFF.

The chain recombines TRBV4-3 with TRBJ2-7; a weak D match, TRBD1 (5 bases). The CDR3 sequence is 16 residues long. The germline V and J ends were trimmed by 1 base and 2 bases, with 15 bases remaining between them. Germline V gives CDR1 LGHNA, CDR2 YSLEER. The CDR3 spells CASSQVDGAKTYEQYF. The CDR3 DNA follows: TGCGCCAGCAGCCAAGTGGATGGGGCTAAAACCTACGAGCAGTACTTC.

The chain joins TRBV6-5 to TRBJ1-2; 8 bases agree with TRBD1. This CDR3 comprises 13 residues. Germline V gene lookup returns CDR1 MNHEY and CDR2 SVGAGI. Germline trimming cut 5 bases from V and 3 bases from J; bases unmatched to any gene: 2. CDR3 coding DNA: TGTGCCAGCAGTACAGGGGGGGACTATGGCTACACCTTC. This encodes CASSTGGDYGYTF.

The CDR3 region is CASSYPTGRAFF. The CDR3 DNA follows: TGTGCCAGCAGTTACCCGACAGGGAGGGCTTTCTTT. This chain joins TRBV6-5 and TRBJ1-1, with 7 bases lining up with TRBD1. Germline lookup yields CDR1 MNHEY and CDR2 SVGAGI. The ends lost 2 bases at V and 11 bases at J; junction bases unmatched: 5. The CDR3 totals 12 residues.

The chain links TRBV18 to TRBJ1-2, with 8 positions matching TRBD1. Germline V gene sequence: CDR1 KGHSH, CDR2 LQKENI. The CDR3 length is 14 residues. With V trimmed by 4 bases and J by 6 bases, 7 bases remained unmatched. CDR3 coding DNA: TGTGCCAGCTCACTTACAGGGGGACGGGATGGCTACACCTTC. This gives the protein CASSLTGGRDGYTF.

Notes on this clone: An end of the junction differs from the germline gene, which may be a read error. The rearrangement uses TRBV6-5 and TRBJ2-5; 9 bases align to TRBD2. This CDR3 is built from 12 residues. CDR1 and CDR2 (germline): MNHEY, SVGAGI. This CDR3 reads CASSWLGGGADF. The CDR3 region has the DNA TGTGCCAGCAGTTGGCTAGGCGGGGGGGCCGACTTC.

This sequence joins TRBV7-9 and TRBJ2-2, with TRBD2 as a possible D gene (5 bases). The CDR3 has 11 residues. The V gene lost 8 bases and the J gene lost 16 bases, with 17 bases spanning the gap. Germline CDR1 SEHNR, CDR2 FQNEAQ (reference sequence). The CDR3 sequence is CASYNLDFPFF. The CDR3, as DNA: TGTGCCAGCTACAACCTGGACTTTCCGTTTTTT.

The chain couples TRBV30 to TRBJ1-5, with 10 bases identical to TRBD1. J lost 6 bases, V lost 3 bases, and 8 bases had no gene match. CDR1 and CDR2 from the germline V gene are GTSNPN and SVGIG (reference sequence). The CDR3 length is 15 residues. The CDR3 sequence is CAWSPDRGLRQPQHF. The DNA for the CDR3 is TGTGCCTGGAGCCCCGACAGGGGGCTGCGTCAGCCCCAGCATTTT.

Sample share makes this clone medium-sized. The V call is TRBV11-1, the J call TRBJ1-2; no clear D. Germline V lookup: CDR1 SGHAT, CDR2 FQDESV (reference sequence). V was trimmed by 2 bases and J by 8 bases, leaving 18 bases between them. This CDR3 comprises 15 residues. Here the CDR3 DNA reads TGTGCCAGCAGCTTATCCTGGAGCGCGGCGGGGGGCTACACCTTC. This translates into CASSLSWSAAGGYTF. Based on the CDR3 plus reference TRBV11-1 and TRBJ1-2, the full variable domain is EAEVAQSPRYKITEKSQAVAFWCDPISGHATLYWYRQILGQGPELLVQFQDESVVDDSQLPKDRFSAERLKGVDSTLKIQPAELGDSAMYLCASSLSWSAAGGYTFGSGTRLTVV.

The J gene is TRBJ2-1, the V gene TRBV4-1, with D perhaps TRBD2 (5 bases). Germline V gene data show CDR1 as MGHRA and CDR2 as YSYEKL. This CDR3 has 15 amino acids. V lost 4 bases, J lost 7 bases, and 17 bases lay in between. The CDR3 region is CASSPLPGSGNEQFF. As DNA, the CDR3 is TGCGCCAGCAGCCCGCTGCCGGGATCGGGAAATGAGCAGTTCTTC.

This chain uses TRBV2 with TRBJ2-5; 7 positions agree with TRBD1. The CDR3 extends over 13 amino acids. Per germline, CDR1 SNHLY and CDR2 FYNNEI. V lost 4 bases, J lost 5 bases, and 4 bases stayed unmatched. CDR3 DNA sequence: TGTGCCAGCAGTGGACAGGGTATGGAGACCCAGTACTTC. Translating it yields CASSGQGMETQYF.

This chain links TRBV7-9 with TRBJ1-1, with TRBD1 as a possible D gene (6 bases). V lost 4 bases, J lost 4 bases, and 22 bases lay in between. Germline lookup yields CDR1 SEHNR and CDR2 FQNEAQ (reference sequence). This CDR3 comprises 17 residues. DNA of the CDR3: TGTGCCAGCAGCTCGATGGCGGGGGGCGCCCCGGTCACTGAAGCTTTCTTT. Amino acids: CASSSMAGGAPVTEAFF.

The J gene is TRBJ2-1, the V gene TRBV6-6; 10 nucleotides agree with TRBD2. The CDR3 runs to 16 residues. The V gene end was trimmed by 6 bases and the J gene end by 6 bases; junction bases not matched to a gene: 11. Germline V lookup: CDR1 MNHNY, CDR2 SVGAGI (reference sequence). In DNA, the CDR3 is TGTGCCAGCAGATATCAGCGGGGGGGTTTGGGCAATGAGCAGTTCTTC. This sequence encodes CASRYQRGGLGNEQFF.

The chain carries TRBV28 and TRBJ2-1, with 10 bases that match TRBD2. The germline V gene has CDR1 MDHEN and CDR2 SYDVKM. The CDR3 totals 15 residues. Trimming removed 6 bases from V and 7 bases from J; junction bases left unmatched: 9. The CDR3 loop reads CASSPLAGDRNEQFF. The CDR3 nucleotides read TGTGCCAGCAGCCCCCTAGCGGGAGATAGAAATGAGCAGTTCTTC.

V is TRBV18 and J is TRBJ1-5; no reliable D call. CDR1 KGHSH and CDR2 LQKENI come from the germline V gene. This CDR3 comprises 15 residues. V dropped 2 bases and J dropped 3 bases, with 11 bases sitting between them. The CDR3 DNA follows: TGTGCCAGCTCACCAATACAGACCCCCAATCAGCCCCAGCATTTT. Its protein product is CASSPIQTPNQPQHF. The whole variable domain, remainder taken from reference TRBV18 and TRBJ1-5, is NAGVMQNPRHLVRRRGQEARLRCSPMKGHSHVYWYRQLPEEGLKFMVYLQKENIIDESGMPKERFSAEFPKEGPSILRIQQVVRGDSAAYFCASSPIQTPNQPQHFGDGTRLSIL.

The chain joins TRBV7-9 to TRBJ1-4; TRBD1 matches 10 bases. The V and J ends lost 3 bases and 1 base, in that order; junction bases with no gene match: 2. This CDR3 has 16 residues. Germline CDR1 SEHNR, CDR2 FQNEAQ (reference sequence). The CDR3 DNA reads as TGTGCCAGCAGCTTTGGGACAGGGGTAACTAATGAAAAACTGTTTTTT. As protein: CASSFGTGVTNEKLFF.

This rearrangement joins TRBV7-9 to TRBJ1-4, with D possibly matching TRBD1 (5 bases). V lost 1 base and J lost 7, with 13 bases in between. Germline assignment: CDR1 SEHNR and CDR2 FQNEAQ (reference sequence). This CDR3 is 15 amino acids long. CDR3 sequence reads: CASSLVGREGEKLFF. The CDR3 DNA reads as TGTGCCAGCAGCTTAGTTGGCAGGGAGGGTGAAAAACTGTTTTTT.